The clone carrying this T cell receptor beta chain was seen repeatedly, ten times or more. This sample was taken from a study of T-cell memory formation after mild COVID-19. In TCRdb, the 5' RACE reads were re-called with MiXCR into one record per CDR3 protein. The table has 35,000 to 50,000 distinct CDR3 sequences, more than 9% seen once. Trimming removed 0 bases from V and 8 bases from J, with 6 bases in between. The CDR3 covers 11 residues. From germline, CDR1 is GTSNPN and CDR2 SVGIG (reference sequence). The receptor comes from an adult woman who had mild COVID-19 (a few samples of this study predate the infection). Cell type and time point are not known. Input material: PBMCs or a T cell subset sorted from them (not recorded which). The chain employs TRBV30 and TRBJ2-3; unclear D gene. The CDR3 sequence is CAWSVMGTQYF. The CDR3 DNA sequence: TGTGCCTGGAGTGTGATGGGTACGCAGTATTTT.